Shown below are 10 T cell receptor beta chains from a single sample sequenced in a study of blood T cell repertoires in COVID-19. Assay used: immunoSEQ multiplex PCR; TCRdb lists only in-frame clones, some missing. The sample has roughly 250,000 clones; roughly four fifths are singletons. The sample was peripheral blood. The receptor set was obtained from a man aged 50-59 years with active or convalescent COVID-19.

CDR3 in DNA: TGTGCCAGCAGCTTAGCCGGACAAGATACGCAGTATTTT. Translating it yields CASSLAGQDTQYF. The chain recombines TRBV7-9 with TRBJ2-3, with D possibly TRBD1 on 5 matching bases. CDR3 length equals 13 residues. The germline V gene has CDR1 SEHNR and CDR2 FQNEAQ (reference sequence). The V end lost 0 bases, the J end lost 5 bases, and 6 bases lay between the germline ends.

The J gene is TRBJ2-3, the V gene TRBV11-3; 7 bases map to TRBD1. Per the germline V gene, CDR1 is SGHNT and CDR2 is YENEEA. There are 14 residues in the CDR3. V lost 5 bases to trimming and J lost 5 bases; unmatched junction nucleotides: 7. The DNA of the CDR3 is TGTGCCAGCAGCCCAAGACAGGGCAAAGATACGCAGTATTTT. The encoded protein is CASSPRQGKDTQYF.

The chain uses TRBV7-2 and TRBJ1-5; no firm D call. Trimming left V 5 bases short and J 3 bases short, with 5 bases between. The germline gives CDR1 SGHTA, CDR2 FQGNSA. The CDR3 extends over 12 amino acids. CDR3 in amino acids: CASSPSNQPQHF. The CDR3 DNA reads TGTGCCAGCAGCCCATCCAATCAGCCCCAGCATTTT.

The rearrangement uses TRBV15 and TRBJ2-7, with 9 positions matching TRBD1. The CDR3 length is 14 residues. V was clipped by 5 bases and J by 6 bases; unmatched bases: 8. Germline V gene lookup returns CDR1 LNHNV and CDR2 YYDKDF (reference sequence). In nucleotides, the CDR3 is TGTGCCACCAGCCCCTCGGGACAGGGTCTCGAGCAGTACTTC. Protein sequence: CATSPSGQGLEQYF.

This chain connects TRBV19 to TRBJ2-3; TRBD2 agrees at 11 bases. Germline V gene sequence: CDR1 LNHDA, CDR2 SQIVND (reference sequence). CDR3 length: 16 residues. J lost 4 bases, V lost 11 bases, and 14 bases had no gene match. The CDR3 spells CAASTGTSGNSDTQYF. The CDR3 nucleotides are TGTGCCGCCTCAACCGGGACTAGCGGAAATTCAGATACGCAGTATTTT.

CDR3 DNA sequence: TGCGCCAGCAGCCAGGAGGGCGCGGGGGGTTCCTATAATTCACCCCTCCACTTT. As protein: CASSQEGAGGSYNSPLHF. The chain links TRBV4-1 to TRBJ1-6, with D possibly TRBD1 on 5 matching bases. In germline, CDR1 is MGHRA, CDR2 YSYEKL. The CDR3 has 18 amino acids. The V and J ends lost 3 bases and 1 base respectively, with 16 bases between them.

Points on this clone: This CDR3 is also generated by other DNA sequences in the sample. The chain couples TRBV7-2 to TRBJ1-2, with 8 bases that match TRBD1. CDR1 and CDR2 from the germline V gene are SGHTA and FQGNSA. The CDR3 has 15 amino acids. Trimming took 0 bases from V and 7 from J; bases not matched to a gene: 7. CDR3 protein: CASSLAGQGAGGYTF. The CDR3 nucleotides read TGTGCCAGCAGCTTAGCTGGGCAGGGGGCAGGTGGCTACACCTTC.

This clone came up once. The CDR3 loop is CASSSGQGAHTIYF. Here the CDR3 DNA reads TGTGCCAGCAGCTCCGGACAGGGGGCCCACACCATATATTTT. The J gene is TRBJ1-3, the V gene TRBV7-3, with TRBD1 identical over 11 bases. V was clipped by 4 bases and J by 8 bases; unmatched bases: 4. The germline V gene encodes CDR1 SGHTA and CDR2 FQGTGA. The CDR3 spans 14 residues.

This clone was recorded a few times. V usage is TRBV27 and J usage is TRBJ1-1; TRBD1 agrees at 7 bases. V lost 6 bases to trimming and J lost 7 bases; unmatched junction nucleotides: 8. The CDR3 loop spans 13 amino acids. The germline V gene has CDR1 MNHEY and CDR2 SMNVEV (reference sequence). CDR3 DNA: TGTGCCAGCAGCGACAGGGAAGGTGATGAAGCTTTCTTT. Encoded protein: CASSDREGDEAFF.

The chain joins TRBV15 to TRBJ1-3, with TRBD1 identical over 10 bases. Germline CDR1 LNHNV, CDR2 YYDKDF (reference sequence). The V gene end was trimmed by 4 bases and the J gene end by 2 bases; junction bases not matched to a gene: 8. There are 17 residues in the CDR3. CDR3 in amino acids: CATSITYGQGAGNTIYF. CDR3 DNA: TGTGCCACCAGCATCACTTACGGACAGGGGGCTGGAAACACCATATATTTT.